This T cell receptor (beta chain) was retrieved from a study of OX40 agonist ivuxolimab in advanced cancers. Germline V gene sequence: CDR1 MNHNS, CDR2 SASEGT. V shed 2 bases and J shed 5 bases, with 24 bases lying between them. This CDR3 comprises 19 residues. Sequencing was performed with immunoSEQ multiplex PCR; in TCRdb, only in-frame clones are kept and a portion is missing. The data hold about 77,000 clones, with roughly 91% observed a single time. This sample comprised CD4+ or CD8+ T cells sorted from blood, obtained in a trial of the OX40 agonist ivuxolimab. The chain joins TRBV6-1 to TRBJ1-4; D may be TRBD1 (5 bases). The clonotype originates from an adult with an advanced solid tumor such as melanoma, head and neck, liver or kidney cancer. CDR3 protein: CASSEKGRGTKGLNEKLFF. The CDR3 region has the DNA TGTGCCAGCAGTGAAAAGGGACGAGGGACCAAAGGCCTAAATGAAAAACTGTTTTTT.